The entry below gives a single T cell receptor (beta chain) sequence along with its context. Its antigen is still unknown. Other DNA sequences in this specimen translate into the identical CDR3. Method: immunoSEQ multiplex PCR; TCRdb's copy keeps in-frame clones and lacks some. The data show 55,000 to 75,000 clones, over 70% seen once. This CDR3 is 15 amino acids long. Germline assignment: CDR1 SGHRS and CDR2 YFSETQ. Trimming took 1 base from V and 4 from J, leaving 14 bases between them. This sample stems from a study of PD-1 blockade in classical Hodgkin lymphoma. The study's findings and limits: Newly diagnosed patients were reported to exhibit reduced baseline TCR diversity relative to healthy donors.

All the patients suffered relapse after autologous stem cell transplantation, and brentuximab vedotin exposure differed. This rearrangement joins TRBV5-1 to TRBJ2-5, with D perhaps TRBD1 or TRBD2 (7 bases each). The source material was peripheral blood mononuclear cells (PBMCs), sampled before the second cycle of nivolumab. This sequence originates from a human donor with classical Hodgkin lymphoma. CDR3 amino acids: CASSLRQGEGETQYF. The CDR3 bases are TGCGCCAGCAGCTTGAGGCAGGGGGAGGGAGAGACCCAGTACTTC.